These 10 T cell receptor beta chains were all obtained from the same sample, sequenced in a study of OX40 agonist ivuxolimab in advanced cancers. Only in-frame clones appear in the TCRdb table, and some are missing; sequencing was by immunoSEQ multiplex PCR. In the table there are 50,000 to 65,000 clones, around 93% of which are singletons. The sample here was CD4+ or CD8+ T cells sorted from blood, taken in a trial of the OX40 agonist ivuxolimab. All receptors come from an adult with an advanced solid tumor such as melanoma, head and neck, liver or kidney cancer.

The chain couples TRBV29-1 to TRBJ1-3; no clear D. Germline V gene lookup returns CDR1 SQVTM and CDR2 ANQGSEA. This CDR3 has 12 amino acids. The V end was cut by 5 bases, the J end by 7 bases, with 12 bases between. CDR3 in DNA: TGCAGCGTTCGCCCCGGGGAGAACACCATATATTTT. Its translation: CSVRPGENTIYF.

V usage is TRBV27 and J usage is TRBJ1-2, with 7 bases lining up with TRBD1. After removal of 0 bases from V and 7 bases from J, the junction contained 8 bases not matched to a gene. CDR1 is MNHEY, CDR2 SMNVEV, per germline (reference sequence). The CDR3 is made up of 15 amino acids. The DNA of the CDR3 is TGTGCCAGCAGTTTATCGAGGACAGGCTATCTTGGCTACACCTTC. Translating gives CASSLSRTGYLGYTF.

V usage is TRBV6-6 and J usage is TRBJ1-5, with D uncertain. Per germline, CDR1 MNHNY and CDR2 SVGAGI (reference sequence). V lost 2 bases and J 6 bases, leaving 14 bases between the germline ends. This CDR3 comprises 15 residues. The CDR3 loop reads CASSYEAYSTQPQHF. CDR3 DNA: TGTGCCAGCAGTTACGAGGCCTATTCGACTCAGCCCCAGCATTTT.

The rearrangement uses TRBV7-9 and TRBJ1-1; D is perhaps TRBD1 (5 bases). Germline-derived CDR1 and CDR2 are SEHNR and FQNEAQ (reference sequence). The V end was cut by 5 bases, the J end by 7 bases, with 14 bases between. The CDR3 runs to 13 residues. The CDR3 spells CASSAGFTGEAFF. Here the CDR3 DNA reads TGTGCCAGCAGCGCAGGGTTCACCGGTGAAGCTTTCTTT.

CDR3 coding DNA: TGTGCCAGCAGCTTCCGGGACAGTCGTGGCTACACCTTC. Its protein is CASSFRDSRGYTF. V gene TRBV7-8 combines with J gene TRBJ1-2; 7 bases map to TRBD1. This CDR3 is 13 amino acids long. The germline V gene encodes CDR1 SGHVS and CDR2 FQNEAQ. Trimming removed 3 bases from V and 7 bases from J; junction bases left unmatched: 5.

This chain connects TRBV7-9 to TRBJ1-4, with D possibly being TRBD1 (6 bases). This CDR3 contains 16 residues. CDR1 and CDR2 (germline): SEHNR, FQNEAQ (reference sequence). V was pared by 1 base and J by 4 bases, with 13 bases between. This CDR3 reads CASSLVWDIDNEKLFF. CDR3 DNA: TGTGCCAGCAGCTTAGTATGGGACATCGATAATGAAAAACTGTTTTTT.

The chain joins TRBV28 to TRBJ2-7; 11 nucleotides line up with TRBD1. The ends lost 6 bases at V and 3 bases at J; junction bases unmatched: 19. Germline-derived CDR1 and CDR2 are MDHEN and SYDVKM. This CDR3 spans 19 amino acids. In DNA, the CDR3 is TGTGCCAGCAGCGCCGTGACAGGGGACAGGGGGATGGCGGGCTACGAGCAGTACTTC. As protein: CASSAVTGDRGMAGYEQYF.

In this sample, this clone turned up once. The V call is TRBV9, the J call TRBJ2-1; no reliable D call. V was clipped by 4 bases and J by 5 bases, with 4 bases between them. Germline CDR1 SGDLS, CDR2 YYNGEE. The CDR3 consists of 11 residues. DNA of the CDR3: TGTGCCAGCAGCCCGAACAATGAGCAGTTCTTC. It translates to CASSPNNEQFF.

The CDR3 DNA reads as TGCGCCAGCAGCCAAGGCGGGTACTATGGCTACACCTTC. Translated, it gives CASSQGGYYGYTF. The chain uses TRBV4-1 and TRBJ1-2; D is ambiguous. CDR3 length: 13 amino acids. The V end lost 1 base, the J end lost 3 bases, and 6 bases lay between the germline ends. The germline CDR1 and CDR2 sequences are MGHRA and YSYEKL.

This chain links TRBV7-9 with TRBJ1-6, with a tentative D call TRBD1 (6 bases). In germline, CDR1 is SEHNR, CDR2 FQNEAQ (reference sequence). V lost 3 bases to trimming and J lost 9 bases, with 15 bases between them. CDR3 length: 15 amino acids. In nucleotides, the CDR3 is TGTGCCAGCAGCTTGGGACAAACCGGGAGTTCACCCCTCCACTTT. It specifies CASSLGQTGSSPLHF.